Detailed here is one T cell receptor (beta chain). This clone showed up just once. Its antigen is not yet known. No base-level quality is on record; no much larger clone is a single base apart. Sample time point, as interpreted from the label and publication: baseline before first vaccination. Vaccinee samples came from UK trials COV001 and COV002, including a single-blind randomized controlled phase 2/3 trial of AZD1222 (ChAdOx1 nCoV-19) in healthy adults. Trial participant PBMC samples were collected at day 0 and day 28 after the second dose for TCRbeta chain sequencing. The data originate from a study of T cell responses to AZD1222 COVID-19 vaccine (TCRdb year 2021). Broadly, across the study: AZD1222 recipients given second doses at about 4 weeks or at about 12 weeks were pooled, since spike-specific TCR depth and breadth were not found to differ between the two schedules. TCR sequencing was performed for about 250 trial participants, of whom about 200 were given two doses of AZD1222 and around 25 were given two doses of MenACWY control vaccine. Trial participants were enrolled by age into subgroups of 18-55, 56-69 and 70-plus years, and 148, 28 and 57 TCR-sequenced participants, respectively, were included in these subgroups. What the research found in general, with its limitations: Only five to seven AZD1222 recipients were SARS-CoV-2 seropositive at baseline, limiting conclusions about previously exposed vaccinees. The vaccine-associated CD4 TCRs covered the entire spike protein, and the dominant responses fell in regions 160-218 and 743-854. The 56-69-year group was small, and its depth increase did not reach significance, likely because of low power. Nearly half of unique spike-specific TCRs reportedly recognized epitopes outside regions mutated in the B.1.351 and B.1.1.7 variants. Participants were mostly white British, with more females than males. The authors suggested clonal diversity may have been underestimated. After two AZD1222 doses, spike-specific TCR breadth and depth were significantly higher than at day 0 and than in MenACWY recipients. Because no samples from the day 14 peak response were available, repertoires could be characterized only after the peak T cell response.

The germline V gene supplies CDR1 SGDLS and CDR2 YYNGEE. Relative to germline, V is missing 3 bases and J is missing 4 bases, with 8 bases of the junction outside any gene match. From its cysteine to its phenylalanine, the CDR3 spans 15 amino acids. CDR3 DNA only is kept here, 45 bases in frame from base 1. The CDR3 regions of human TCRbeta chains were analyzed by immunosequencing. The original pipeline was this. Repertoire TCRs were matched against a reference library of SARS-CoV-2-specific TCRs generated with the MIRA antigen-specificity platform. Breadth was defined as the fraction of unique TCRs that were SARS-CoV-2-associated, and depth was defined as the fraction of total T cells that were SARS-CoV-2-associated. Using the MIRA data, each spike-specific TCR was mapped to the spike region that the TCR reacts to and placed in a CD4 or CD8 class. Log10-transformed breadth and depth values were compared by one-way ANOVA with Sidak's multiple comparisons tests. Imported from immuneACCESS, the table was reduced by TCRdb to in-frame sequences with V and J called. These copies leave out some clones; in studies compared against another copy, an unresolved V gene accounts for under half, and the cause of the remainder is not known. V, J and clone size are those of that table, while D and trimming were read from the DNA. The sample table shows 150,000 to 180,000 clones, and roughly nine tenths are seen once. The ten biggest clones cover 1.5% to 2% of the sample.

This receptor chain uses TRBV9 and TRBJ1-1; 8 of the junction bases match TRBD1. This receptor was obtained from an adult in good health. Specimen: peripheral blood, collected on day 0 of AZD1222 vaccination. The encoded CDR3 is CASSAAGGAATEAFF. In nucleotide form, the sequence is TGTGCCAGCAGCGCCGCAGGGGGCGCGGCCACTGAAGCTTTCTTT. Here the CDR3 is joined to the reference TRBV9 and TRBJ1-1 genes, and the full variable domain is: DSGVTQTPKHLITATGQRVTLRCSPRSGDLSVYWYQQSLDQGLQFLIQYYNGEERAKGNILERFSAQQFPDLHSELNLSSLELGDSALYFCASSAAGGAATEAFFGQGTRLTVV.